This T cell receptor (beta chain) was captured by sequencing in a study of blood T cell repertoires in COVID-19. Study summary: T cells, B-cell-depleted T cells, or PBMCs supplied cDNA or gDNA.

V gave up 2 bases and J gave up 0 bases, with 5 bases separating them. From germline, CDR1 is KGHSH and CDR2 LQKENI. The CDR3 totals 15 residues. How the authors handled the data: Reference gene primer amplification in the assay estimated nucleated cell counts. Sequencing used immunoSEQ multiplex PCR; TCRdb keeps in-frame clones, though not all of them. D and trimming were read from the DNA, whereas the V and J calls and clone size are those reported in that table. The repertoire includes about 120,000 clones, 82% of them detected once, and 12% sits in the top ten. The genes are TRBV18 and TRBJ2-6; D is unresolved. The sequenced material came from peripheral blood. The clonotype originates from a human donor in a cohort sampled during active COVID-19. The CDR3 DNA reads TGTGCCAGCTCACCAAGCAACTCTGGGGCCAACGTCCTGACTTTC. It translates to CASSPSNSGANVLTF.